Listed below are T cell receptor beta chains from one sample, sequenced in a study of blood T cell repertoires in COVID-19. Data came from immunoSEQ multiplex PCR; TCRdb stores just in-frame clones and leaves some out. The profile covers around 250,000 clones, with 86% appearing a single time and 5.5% to 6.5% taken by the ten largest. The sequenced sample was peripheral blood. Receptors originate from a woman older than 75 with COVID-19, enrolled during active disease. CDR3s include the opening cysteine and the closing phenylalanine or tryptophan. The D gene is left open where the match is weak. Clone size is stated in some rows and not others, as once, few, many or a class when expanded.

j_call	d_call	clone_size	v_call	cdr3_aa	cdr3_nt
TRBJ1-5	NA	NA	TRBV19	CASRQVSGASNQPQHF	TGTGCCAGTAGACAGGTGTCAGGGGCTAGCAATCAGCCCCAGCATTTT
TRBJ1-1	TRBD1	NA	TRBV2	CASSGQGFPTTEAFF	TGTGCCAGCAGTGGACAGGGGTTCCCTACCACTGAAGCTTTCTTT
TRBJ2-7	TRBD2	NA	TRBV2	CASSNERGGSYEQYF	TGTGCCAGCAGCAACGAGCGGGGGGGTTCCTACGAGCAGTACTTC
TRBJ2-1	TRBD1	NA	TRBV6-5	CASSYGTGSLEQFF	TGTGCCAGCAGTTACGGGACAGGGTCTCTTGAGCAGTTCTTC
TRBJ1-6	NA	NA	TRBV6-2/TRBV6-3	CASSSPAAQRDSPLHF	TGTGCCAGCAGTTCGCCGGCCGCTCAGAGGGATTCACCCCTCCACTTT
TRBJ2-5	NA	NA	TRBV9	CASSVAIQETQYF	TGTGCCAGCAGCGTGGCCATCCAAGAGACCCAGTACTTC
TRBJ2-7	TRBD2	NA	TRBV4-2	CASRPGLAGDEQYF	TGTGCCAGCAGACCGGGACTAGCGGGTGACGAGCAGTACTTC
TRBJ2-5	NA	NA	TRBV4-1	CASSRGLEETQYF	TGCGCCAGCAGCCGGGGACTCGAGGAGACCCAGTACTTC
TRBJ2-3	TRBD2	NA	TRBV4-1	CASSQGLAGGRDTQYF	TGCGCCAGCAGCCAAGGACTAGCGGGGGGTAGAGATACGCAGTATTTT
TRBJ2-7	TRBD1	NA	TRBV29-1	CSGRDRGYDEQYF	TGCAGCGGCCGGGACAGGGGATACGACGAGCAGTACTTC
TRBJ2-5	NA	NA	TRBV5-6	CASSSGDTLETQYF	TGTGCCAGCAGCTCGGGGGATACTTTGGAGACCCAGTACTTC
TRBJ1-2	TRBD1	few	TRBV28	CASRRGGAYGYTF	TGTGCCAGCAGGCGAGGGGGCGCCTATGGCTACACCTTC
TRBJ1-5	TRBD1	NA	TRBV7-2	CASTRGPRQPQHF	TGTGCCAGCACTAGGGGGCCGAGACAGCCCCAGCATTTT
TRBJ1-2	TRBD1	NA	TRBV18	CASSQGTGYTRWGYTF	TGTGCCAGCTCTCAAGGGACAGGCTATACTCGGTGGGGCTACACCTTC
TRBJ1-3	NA	once	TRBV7-8	CASSLAQGQRSGNTIYF	TGTGCCAGCAGCTTAGCTCAGGGGCAACGATCTGGAAACACCATATATTTT